The 8 T cell receptor beta chains reported below all come from one sample, sequenced in a study of cytomegalovirus exposure and HLA in healthy donors (dated by TCRdb to about 2017). The library was generated by the immunoSEQ multiplex PCR assay. A mixture of 60 forward primers for TCR Vbeta segments and 13 reverse primers for TCR Jbeta segments was used in the multiplex PCR. TCRdb re-hosts the immuneACCESS table, in-frame sequences only. Its copies lack some clones; in the studies checked, an unresolved V gene accounts for under half of them, and the cause for the rest is not known. The sample table shows roughly 160,000 clones, and approximately 76% are seen once. In total, the top ten clones hold about 4.9% of the sample. Sample: PBMCs. All receptors come from a woman aged 18-30 years in good health and CMV-seropositive.

The CDR3 spells CASSLGHLNTEAFF. CDR3 nucleotides: TGTGCCAGCAGCTTAGGACACTTGAACACTGAAGCTTTCTTT. The rearrangement joins TRBV7-9 to TRBJ1-1; D ambiguous. The CDR3 totals 14 residues. Germline loops: CDR1 SEHNR, CDR2 FQNEAQ (reference sequence). V was pared by 1 base and J by 0 bases, with 6 bases between.

This chain joins TRBV2 and TRBJ2-2, with D hard to call. The CDR3 contains 12 residues. Trimming shortened V by 7 bases and J by 5 bases, and 8 bases separated the two germline ends. CDR1 and CDR2 (germline): SNHLY, FYNNEI. This CDR3 is CASTLLTGELFF. The CDR3 DNA reads TGTGCCAGCACCTTGTTGACCGGGGAGCTGTTTTTT.

The V gene is TRBV14, the J gene TRBJ2-1, with 8 bases fitting TRBD2. V shed 1 base, J shed 8 bases, and the junction held 10 bases outside the gene matches. Germline lookup yields CDR1 SGHDN and CDR2 FVKESK. The CDR3 has 16 amino acids. This CDR3 is CASSQGLAGGQYEQFF. The DNA of the CDR3 is TGTGCCAGCAGCCAAGGTTTGGCGGGGGGCCAATATGAGCAGTTCTTC.

The rearrangement joins TRBV5-6 to TRBJ1-1; D is unresolved. V gave up 2 bases and J gave up 7 bases, with 6 bases separating them. Germline V gene lookup returns CDR1 SGHDT and CDR2 YYEEEE. The CDR3 loop spans 11 amino acids. The CDR3 protein is CASSLTFEAFF. The CDR3 DNA sequence: TGTGCCAGCAGCTTAACATTTGAAGCTTTCTTT.

The rearrangement uses TRBV6-6 and TRBJ2-7; 10 positions match TRBD1. The V and J ends lost 3 bases and 3 bases, in that order; junction bases with no gene match: 2. The CDR3 spans 14 residues. Per germline, CDR1 MNHNY and CDR2 SVGAGI (reference sequence). CDR3 in DNA: TGTGCCAGCAGTTATGGACAGGGGGACTACGAGCAGTACTTC. Translation gives CASSYGQGDYEQYF.

This clone was observed a handful of times. This chain uses TRBV12-5 with TRBJ2-2, with 12 bases that match TRBD2. This CDR3 has 14 amino acids. The V segment lost 6 bases and the J segment 8 bases; nucleotides outside the gene matches: 4. CDR1 is LGHNT, CDR2 FRNRAP, per germline. The CDR3, as DNA: TGTGCTAGTGGCGGACTAGCGGGGTTAGGGGAGCTGTTTTTT. Amino acid sequence: CASGGLAGLGELFF.

The count of this clone is one. The chain is built from TRBV18 and TRBJ2-5; D perhaps matches TRBD2 (7 bases). Germline-derived CDR1 and CDR2 are KGHSH and LQKENI. Trimming removed 4 bases from V and 3 bases from J, with 15 bases in between. There are 15 residues in the CDR3. The CDR3 nucleotides are TGTGCCAGCTCACGGGGGGGCCAGTTCGAAGAGACCCAGTACTTC. This gives the protein CASSRGGQFEETQYF.

V gene TRBV12-5 combines with J gene TRBJ2-3; D remains unclear. The V end lost 0 bases, the J end lost 3 bases, and 4 bases lay between the germline ends. This CDR3 is 13 amino acids long. Germline CDR1 LGHNT, CDR2 FRNRAP. CDR3 in amino acids: CASGLVTTDTQYF. CDR3 DNA sequence: TGTGCTAGTGGTTTGGTAACTACAGATACGCAGTATTTT.